This T cell receptor beta chain came from a study of T cell responses to AZD1222 COVID-19 vaccine listed by TCRdb under 2021. About the investigation overall: Because spike-specific TCR depth and breadth did not differ between the two schedules, AZD1222 recipients who got a second dose at roughly 4 weeks were pooled with those who got a second dose at roughly 12 weeks. TCR sequencing covered 233 trial participants: 200 to 220 given two doses of AZD1222 and 26 given two doses of MenACWY control vaccine. Enrollment into the trials was organized by age into subgroups of 18-55, 56-69 and 70-plus years, and those subgroups contained roughly 140, 27 and 60 TCR-sequenced participants, respectively.

Reading the label with the study, this specimen's time point is: baseline before first vaccination. Samples from vaccinated people were obtained from the UK trials COV001 and COV002, which included a single-blind randomized controlled phase 2/3 trial of AZD1222 (ChAdOx1 nCoV-19) in healthy adults. For TCRbeta chain sequencing, PBMC samples were collected from trial participants at day 0 and at day 28 after the second dose. What the authors observed across the whole study: A significant rise in spike-specific TCR breadth and depth was observed after two AZD1222 doses relative to day 0 and relative to MenACWY recipients. Vaccine-associated CD4 TCRs spanned the whole spike protein, with dominant responses in regions 160-218 and 743-854. Reportedly, close to half of the unique spike-specific TCRs recognized epitopes lying outside the regions that are mutated in the B.1.351 and B.1.1.7 variants. In the small 56-69-year group, the increase in depth fell short of significance, most likely because of low power. Participants were mostly white British, with more females than males. The authors suggested clonal diversity may have been underestimated. No day 14 peak-response samples were available, so repertoires were characterized only after the peak T cell response. Conclusions about previously exposed vaccinees are limited, since just a handful of AZD1222 recipients were seropositive for SARS-CoV-2 at baseline.

For this chain, trimming is 5 bases at the V end and 10 bases at the J end, and the number of junction bases without a gene match is 8. From its cysteine to its phenylalanine, the CDR3 spans 13 amino acids. Of the read, only the CDR3 DNA is kept; its 39 bases are in frame from base 1. Per the germline V gene, SGHTA is the CDR1 and FQGTGA is the CDR2. A word on this clone: It lacks a known antigen. Base qualities are not provided; no much larger clone lies one nucleotide away.

The CDR3 regions of human TCRbeta chains were analyzed by immunosequencing. As for how the authors treated the data: TCRs in the repertoires were matched against a reference library of SARS-CoV-2-specific TCRs that had been generated with the MIRA antigen-specificity platform. Breadth meant the fraction of unique TCRs that were SARS-CoV-2-associated, whereas depth meant the fraction of total T cells that were SARS-CoV-2-associated. Using the MIRA data, each spike-specific TCR was mapped to the spike region that the TCR reacts to and placed in a CD4 or CD8 class. Log10-transformed breadth and depth values were compared by one-way ANOVA with Sidak's multiple comparisons tests. TCRdb mirrors the immuneACCESS table, restricted to in-frame sequences. Some clones are absent from its copies; in checked studies, under half trace to an unresolved V gene, and the reason for the others is unknown. V and J calls and clone size follow that table, whereas D and trimming were derived from the DNA. The sample profile shows about 160,000 clones; more than 85% of them were found once. About 1.3% of the sample goes to the ten largest clones.

This chain joins TRBV7-3 to TRBJ2-1; TRBD2 aligns with 7 central bases. The clonotype originates from an adult in good health. This specimen consisted of peripheral blood, obtained on day 0 of AZD1222 vaccination. CDR3 loop: CASSQKAGGEQFF. The DNA sequence is TGTGCCAGCAGCCAGAAGGCCGGGGGGGAGCAGTTCTTC.